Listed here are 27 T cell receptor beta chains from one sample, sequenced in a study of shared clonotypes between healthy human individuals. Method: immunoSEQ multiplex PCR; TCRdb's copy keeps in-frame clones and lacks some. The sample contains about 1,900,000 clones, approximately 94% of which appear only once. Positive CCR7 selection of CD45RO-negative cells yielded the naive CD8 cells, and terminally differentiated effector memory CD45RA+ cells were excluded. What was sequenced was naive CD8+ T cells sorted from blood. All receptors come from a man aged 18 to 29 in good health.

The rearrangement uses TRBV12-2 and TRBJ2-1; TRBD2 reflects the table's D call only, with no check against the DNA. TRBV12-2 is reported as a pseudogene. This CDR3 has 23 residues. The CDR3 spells CASRHGHSGTSGVYTFPYNEQFF. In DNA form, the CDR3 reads TGTGCAAGTCGCCATGGACATTCCGGGACTAGCGGTGTCTATACCTTCCCCTACAATGAGCAGTTCTTC.

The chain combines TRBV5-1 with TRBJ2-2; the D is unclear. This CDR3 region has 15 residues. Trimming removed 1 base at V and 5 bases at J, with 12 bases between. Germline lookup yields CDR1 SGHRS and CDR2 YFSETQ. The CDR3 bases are TGCGCCAGCAGCTTGTGGGCCGAAGCTACCGGGGAGCTGTTTTTT. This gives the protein CASSLWAEATGELFF.

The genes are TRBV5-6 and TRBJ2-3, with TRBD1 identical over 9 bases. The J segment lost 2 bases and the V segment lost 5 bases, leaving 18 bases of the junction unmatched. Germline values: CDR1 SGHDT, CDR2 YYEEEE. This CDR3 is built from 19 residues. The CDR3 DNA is TGTGCCAGCAGTTACGGGACAGGGAGGGAAGCGGCGCCCACAGATACGCAGTATTTT. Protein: CASSYGTGREAAPTDTQYF.

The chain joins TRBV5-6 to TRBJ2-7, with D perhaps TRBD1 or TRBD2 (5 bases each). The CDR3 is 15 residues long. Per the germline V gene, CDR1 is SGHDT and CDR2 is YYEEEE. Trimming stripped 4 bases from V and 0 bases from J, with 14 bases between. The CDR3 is CASSPTGGGSYEQYF. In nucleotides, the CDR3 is TGTGCCAGCAGCCCTACAGGTGGGGGCTCCTACGAGCAGTACTTC.

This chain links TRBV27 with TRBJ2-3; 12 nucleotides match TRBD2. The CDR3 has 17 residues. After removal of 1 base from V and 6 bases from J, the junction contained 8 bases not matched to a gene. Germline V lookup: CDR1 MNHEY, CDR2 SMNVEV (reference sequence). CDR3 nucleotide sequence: TGTGCCAGCAGTTTATTCCCGACTAGCGGGAGCGAGGATACGCAGTATTTT. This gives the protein CASSLFPTSGSEDTQYF.

The CDR3: CASSTGPGGNYEQYF. The CDR3, as DNA: TGTGCCAGTAGTACGGGCCCGGGGGGGAACTACGAGCAGTACTTC. The chain combines TRBV19 with TRBJ2-7; 8 bases match TRBD2. The CDR3 runs 15 residues. V shed 4 bases and J 3 bases; nucleotides not matched to a gene: 8. Germline lookup yields CDR1 LNHDA and CDR2 SQIVND (reference sequence).

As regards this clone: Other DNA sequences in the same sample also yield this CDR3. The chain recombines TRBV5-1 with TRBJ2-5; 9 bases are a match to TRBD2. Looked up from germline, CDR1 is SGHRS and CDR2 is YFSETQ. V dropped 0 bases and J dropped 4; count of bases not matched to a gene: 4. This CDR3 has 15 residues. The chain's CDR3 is CASSLEGSGGETQYF. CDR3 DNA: TGCGCCAGCAGCTTGGAGGGTAGCGGGGGAGAGACCCAGTACTTC.

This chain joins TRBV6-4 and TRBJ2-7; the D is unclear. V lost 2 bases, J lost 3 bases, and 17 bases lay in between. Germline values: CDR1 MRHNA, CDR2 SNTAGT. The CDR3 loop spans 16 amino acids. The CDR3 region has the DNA TGTGCCAGCAGTGACCGGAAGGTTCCCTCTAGCTACGAGCAGTACTTC. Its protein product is CASSDRKVPSSYEQYF.

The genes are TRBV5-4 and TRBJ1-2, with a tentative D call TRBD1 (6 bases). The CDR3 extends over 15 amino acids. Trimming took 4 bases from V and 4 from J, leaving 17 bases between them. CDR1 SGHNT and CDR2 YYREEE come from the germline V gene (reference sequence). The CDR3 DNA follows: TGTGCCAGCAGCCCTATCGCAGGGGCGGGCTATGGCTACACCTTC. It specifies CASSPIAGAGYGYTF.

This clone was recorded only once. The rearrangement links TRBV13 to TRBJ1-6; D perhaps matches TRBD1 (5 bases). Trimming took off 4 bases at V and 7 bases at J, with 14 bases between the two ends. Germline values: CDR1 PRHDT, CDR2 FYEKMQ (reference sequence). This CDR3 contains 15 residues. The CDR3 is CASSSTGDGNSPLHF. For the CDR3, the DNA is TGTGCCAGCAGCTCCACAGGTGACGGGAATTCACCCCTCCACTTT.

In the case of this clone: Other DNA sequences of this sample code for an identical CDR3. DNA of the CDR3: TGTGCCAGCAGCCTCTTAGGGACCCAGTACTTC. Translation gives CASSLLGTQYF. The chain recombines TRBV11-2 with TRBJ2-5; the D is unclear. V shed 5 bases and J shed 7 bases, with 8 bases lying between them. CDR1 and CDR2 (germline): SGHAT, FQNNGV. The CDR3 loop spans 11 amino acids.

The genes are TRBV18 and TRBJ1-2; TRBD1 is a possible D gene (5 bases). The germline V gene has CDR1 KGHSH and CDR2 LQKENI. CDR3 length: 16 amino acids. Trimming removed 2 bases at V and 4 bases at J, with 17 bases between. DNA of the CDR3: TGTGCCAGCTCACCAACCCGGGGCACTAGTACCTATGGCTACACCTTC. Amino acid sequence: CASSPTRGTSTYGYTF.

CDR3 sequence: CAWRDQGTIGYEQYF. The CDR3, as DNA: TGTGCCTGGAGAGATCAGGGGACGATAGGCTACGAGCAGTACTTC. The chain recombines TRBV30 with TRBJ2-7; TRBD1 is a possible D gene (6 bases). V dropped 3 bases and J dropped 3 bases, with 18 bases sitting between them. The germline CDR1 and CDR2 sequences are GTSNPN and SVGIG (reference sequence). This CDR3 region has 15 residues.

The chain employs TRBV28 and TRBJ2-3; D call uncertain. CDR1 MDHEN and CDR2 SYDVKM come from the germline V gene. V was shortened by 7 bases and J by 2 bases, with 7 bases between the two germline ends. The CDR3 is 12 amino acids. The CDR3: CASNLDTDTQYF. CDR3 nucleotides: TGTGCCAGCAACCTAGACACAGATACGCAGTATTTT.

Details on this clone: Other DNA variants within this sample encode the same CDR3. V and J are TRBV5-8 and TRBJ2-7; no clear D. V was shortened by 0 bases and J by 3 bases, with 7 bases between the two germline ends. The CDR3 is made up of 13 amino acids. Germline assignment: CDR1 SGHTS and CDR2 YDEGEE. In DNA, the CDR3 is TGTGCCAGCAGCTTGGCGAATAGCTACGAGCAGTACTTC. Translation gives CASSLANSYEQYF.

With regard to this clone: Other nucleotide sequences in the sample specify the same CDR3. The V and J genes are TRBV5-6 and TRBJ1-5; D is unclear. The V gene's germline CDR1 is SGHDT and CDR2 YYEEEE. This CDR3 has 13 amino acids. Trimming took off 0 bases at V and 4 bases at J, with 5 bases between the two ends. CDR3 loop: CASSLGANQPQHF. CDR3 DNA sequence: TGTGCCAGCAGCTTGGGGGCTAATCAGCCCCAGCATTTT.

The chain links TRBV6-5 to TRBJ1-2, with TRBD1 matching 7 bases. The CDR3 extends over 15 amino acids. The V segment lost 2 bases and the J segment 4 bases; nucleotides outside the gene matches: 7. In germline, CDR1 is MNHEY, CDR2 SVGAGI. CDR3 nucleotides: TGTGCCAGCAGTTACGAACAGGGGTACGGCTATGGCTACACCTTC. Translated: CASSYEQGYGYGYTF.

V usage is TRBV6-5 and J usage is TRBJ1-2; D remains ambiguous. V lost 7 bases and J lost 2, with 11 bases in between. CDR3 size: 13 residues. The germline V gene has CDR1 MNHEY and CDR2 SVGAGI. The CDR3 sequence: CASTPVGNYGYTF. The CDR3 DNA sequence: TGTGCCAGCACTCCGGTTGGCAACTATGGCTACACCTTC.

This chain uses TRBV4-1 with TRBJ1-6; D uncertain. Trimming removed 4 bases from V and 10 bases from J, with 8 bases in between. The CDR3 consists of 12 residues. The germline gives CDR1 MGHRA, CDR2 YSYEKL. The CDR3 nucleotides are TGCGCCAGCAGCCGGCAAGGCTCACCCCTCCACTTT. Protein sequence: CASSRQGSPLHF.

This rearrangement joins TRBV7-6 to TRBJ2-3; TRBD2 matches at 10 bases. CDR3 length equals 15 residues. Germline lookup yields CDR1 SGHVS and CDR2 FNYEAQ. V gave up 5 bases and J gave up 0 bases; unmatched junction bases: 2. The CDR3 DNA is TGTGCCAGCAGCGTACTAGCGGGGAGCACAGATACGCAGTATTTT. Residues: CASSVLAGSTDTQYF.

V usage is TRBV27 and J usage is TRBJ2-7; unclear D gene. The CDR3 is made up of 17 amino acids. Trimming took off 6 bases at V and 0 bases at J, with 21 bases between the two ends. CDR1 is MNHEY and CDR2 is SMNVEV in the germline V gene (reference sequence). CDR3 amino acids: CASSPLPGTESSYEQYF. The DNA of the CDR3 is TGTGCCAGCAGCCCATTACCCGGCACGGAGAGCTCCTACGAGCAGTACTTC.

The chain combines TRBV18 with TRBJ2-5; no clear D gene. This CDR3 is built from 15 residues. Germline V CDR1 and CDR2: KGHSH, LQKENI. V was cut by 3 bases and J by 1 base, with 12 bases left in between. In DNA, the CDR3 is TGTGCCAGCTCACCCCCCGACACAATCCAAGAGACCCAGTACTTC. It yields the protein CASSPPDTIQETQYF.

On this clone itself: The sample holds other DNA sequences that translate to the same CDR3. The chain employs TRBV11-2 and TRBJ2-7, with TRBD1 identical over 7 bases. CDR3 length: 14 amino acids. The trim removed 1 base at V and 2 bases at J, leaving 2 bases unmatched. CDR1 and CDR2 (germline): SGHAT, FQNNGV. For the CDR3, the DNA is TGTGCCAGCAGCTTAGTAGGGGGCGCCTACGAGCAGTACTTC. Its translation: CASSLVGGAYEQYF. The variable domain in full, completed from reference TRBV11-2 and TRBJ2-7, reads EAGVAQSPRYKIIEKRQSVAFWCNPISGHATLYWYQQILGQGPKLLIQFQNNGVVDDSQLPKDRFSAERLKGVDSTLKIQPAKLEDSAVYLCASSLVGGAYEQYFGPGTRLTVT.

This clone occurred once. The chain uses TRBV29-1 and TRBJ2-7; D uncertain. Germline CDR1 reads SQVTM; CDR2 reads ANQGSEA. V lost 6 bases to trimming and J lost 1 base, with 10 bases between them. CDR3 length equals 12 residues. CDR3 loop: CSVMTDSYEQYF. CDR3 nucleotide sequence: TGCAGCGTCATGACGGATTCCTACGAGCAGTACTTC.

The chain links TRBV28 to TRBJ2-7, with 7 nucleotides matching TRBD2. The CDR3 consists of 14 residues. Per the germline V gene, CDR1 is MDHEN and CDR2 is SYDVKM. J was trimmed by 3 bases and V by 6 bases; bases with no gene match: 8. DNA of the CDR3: TGTGCCAGCAGGGGGGAGGGGCGCTTCTACGAGCAGTACTTC. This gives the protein CASRGEGRFYEQYF.

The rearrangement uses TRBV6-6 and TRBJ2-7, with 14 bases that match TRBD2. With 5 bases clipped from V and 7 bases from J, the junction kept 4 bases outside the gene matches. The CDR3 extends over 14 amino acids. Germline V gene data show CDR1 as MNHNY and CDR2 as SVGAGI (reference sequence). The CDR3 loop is CASSPTSGRDEQYF. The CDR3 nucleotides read TGTGCCAGCAGTCCGACTAGCGGGAGGGATGAGCAGTACTTC.

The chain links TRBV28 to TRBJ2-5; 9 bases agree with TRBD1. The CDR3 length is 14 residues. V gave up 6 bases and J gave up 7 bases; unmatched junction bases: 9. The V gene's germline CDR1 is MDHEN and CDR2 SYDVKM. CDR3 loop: CASSPGQGEVTQYF. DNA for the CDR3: TGTGCCAGCAGCCCGGGACAGGGAGAGGTGACCCAGTACTTC.